The source of this TCR beta chain is a study of blood T cells in healthy people across ages. Study findings and constraints: There was no known CMV status for donors, so expanded clonotype changes were possibly confounded.

Sample-barcoded 5' priming and a J-beta primer mix drove a second PCR of about 6 to 12 cycles. Researchers report that a template-switch adaptor with 12 random nucleotides tagged each cDNA molecule. TCRdb called the 5' RACE reads again in MiXCR, with one record for every CDR3 protein. The table records about 1.7 million distinct CDR3 sequences, 28% of them present only once. Concerning this clonotype: Its antigen is still unknown.

Specimen: blood. The sequence derives from a young woman in good health.

The DNA for the CDR3 is TGTGCCAGCAGCCGGGGTACAACTAGCACAGATGCGGAATATTTT. It yields the protein CASSRGTTSTDAEYF. V gene TRBV12-3 or TRBV12-4 combines with J gene TRBJ2-3; TRBD2 might be the D (6 bases). This CDR3 has 15 amino acids. Trimming removed 6 bases from V and 15 bases from J, with 28 bases in between.